Many counts were recorded for the clone carrying this T cell receptor (beta chain). Its antigen is not identified. CDR1 is DFQATT and CDR2 is SNEGSKA in the germline V gene (reference sequence). CDR3 size: 15 residues. Trimming took 3 bases from V and 6 from J, leaving 21 bases between them. Template switching with 5'RACE generated the TCR cDNA and added a universal primer site and UMIs. TCRdb ran MiXCR on the 5' RACE reads and lists one entry per CDR3 protein. The sample lists some 250,000 distinct CDR3 sequences; less than 9% were seen once. This specimen comes from a study of T cells after yellow fever vaccination. Findings and caveats of the study: Weaker in magnitude, the secondary response showed a faster peak on day 5 versus 15. Most primary-vaccination clones recurred post-booster (around 97% CD4, around 86% CD8). The presence of abundant clonotypes contaminating from the bulk population was possible in FACS-sorted repertoires.

The chain is built from TRBV20-1 and TRBJ2-7; tentative D call: TRBD1 (5 bases). This receptor was identified in a man aged 25-40 years who received the YFV17D yellow fever vaccine. Here the sequenced sample was CD4+ T cells sorted from PBMCs, taken 15 days after the yellow fever booster vaccination. CDR3: CSASGLSGNPSEQYF. In DNA form, the CDR3 reads TGCAGTGCTAGTGGTTTATCAGGGAATCCCTCCGAGCAGTACTTC.